The 18 T cell receptor beta chains presented below share a single source sample, sequenced in a study of T cell repertoires in cytomegalovirus infection. TCRdb processed the reads anew with MiXCR; each CDR3 protein has one entry. The data contain about 260,000 distinct CDR3 sequences, approximately 9% of them singletons. The sample was PBMCs. These receptors all stem from a human donor in good health (CMV status not recorded). Some clones in this sample may be carry-over from other donors' samples.

This clonotype was picked up many times. V and J are TRBV12-3 or TRBV12-4 and TRBJ2-2; D perhaps matches TRBD1 (6 bases). Trimming removed 6 bases from V and 2 bases from J, with 10 bases in between. This CDR3 has 14 residues. The chain's CDR3 is CASSLQGNTGELFF. The CDR3 DNA reads TGTGCCAGCAGCCTACAGGGAAACACCGGGGAGCTGTTTTTT.

This clonotype was seen at least ten times. The chain couples TRBV7-9 to TRBJ1-4; D is possibly TRBD1 (5 bases). V was shortened by 5 bases and J by 4 bases, with 14 bases between the two germline ends. The CDR3 has 15 residues. Germline-derived CDR1 and CDR2 are SEHNR and FQNEAQ (reference sequence). Written as DNA, the CDR3 is TGTGCCAGCAGCCCCACAGGTGGGGGTAATGAAAAACTGTTTTTT. It is translated as CASSPTGGGNEKLFF.

This clonotype was seen ten or more times. This chain links TRBV7-6 with TRBJ2-2, with 8 bases that match TRBD2. CDR3 length: 15 amino acids. With V trimmed by 6 bases and J by 0 bases, 3 bases remained unmatched. The V gene's germline CDR1 is SGHVS and CDR2 FNYEAQ. CDR3 protein: CASSLSGTNTGELFF. The CDR3 DNA is TGTGCCAGCAGTCTTAGCGGGACGAACACCGGGGAGCTGTTTTTT. The variable domain in full, with the rest retrieved from reference TRBV7-6 and TRBJ2-2, is GAGVSQSPRYKVTKRGQDVALRCDPISGHVSLYWYRQALGQGPEFLTYFNYEAQQDKSGLPNDRFSAERPEGSISTLTIQRTEQRDSAMYRCASSLSGTNTGELFFGEGSRLTVL.

This chain connects TRBV4-2 to TRBJ2-5; 11 positions match TRBD2. The CDR3 consists of 17 residues. J gave up 5 bases and V 1 base, and 9 bases lay outside the gene matches. Germline V gives CDR1 LGHNA, CDR2 YNFKEQ. The CDR3 region has the DNA TGTGCCAGCAGCCAAGCTCAACTAGCGGGGGTCGGGGAGACCCAGTACTTC. This translates into CASSQAQLAGVGETQYF.

This clonotype came up many times. The chain recombines TRBV6-5 with TRBJ2-7; D is unresolved. This CDR3 is built from 13 residues. Germline V gene sequence: CDR1 MNHEY, CDR2 SVGAGI. V dropped 0 bases and J dropped 5 bases, with 8 bases sitting between them. The CDR3: CASSYSGYDEQYF. The CDR3 DNA reads TGTGCCAGCAGTTACTCGGGTTATGACGAGCAGTACTTC.

Many counts were recorded for this clonotype. This sequence joins TRBV7-9 and TRBJ2-1, with a tentative D call TRBD1 (7 bases). Trimming removed 3 bases at V and 2 bases at J, with 14 bases between. Looked up from germline, CDR1 is SEHNR and CDR2 is FQNEAQ (reference sequence). The length of the CDR3 is 16 residues. The CDR3 sequence is CASSFSWRGPYNEQFF. The CDR3 DNA is TGTGCCAGCAGCTTCAGTTGGAGGGGGCCCTACAATGAGCAGTTCTTC.

There are a few counts of this clonotype. CDR3 sequence: CATSALDRGAQTQYF. DNA for the CDR3: TGTGCCACCAGTGCCTTAGACAGGGGGGCACAGACCCAGTACTTC. This sequence joins TRBV24-1 and TRBJ2-5; 9 bases align to TRBD1. The V and J ends lost 5 bases and 6 bases, in that order; junction bases with no gene match: 9. Germline V lookup: CDR1 KGHDR, CDR2 SFDVKD. The CDR3 spans 15 residues.

The sample holds a few counts of this clonotype. V usage is TRBV28 and J usage is TRBJ1-1, with 8 bases aligning to TRBD1. The CDR3 totals 11 residues. The germline gives CDR1 MDHEN, CDR2 SYDVKM. J lost 11 bases, V lost 2 bases, and 1 base had no gene match. The CDR3 DNA is TGTGCCAGCAGTTTACAGGGGGCTGCTTTCTTT. Its protein is CASSLQGAAFF.

CDR3 loop: CASSSGLAGETQYF. CDR3 DNA sequence: TGTGCCAGCAGCTCCGGACTAGCGGGAGAGACCCAGTACTTC. This chain joins TRBV7-9 and TRBJ2-5; TRBD2 agrees at 11 bases. The length of the CDR3 is 14 residues. The germline V gene encodes CDR1 SEHNR and CDR2 FQNEAQ (reference sequence). The V and J ends lost 4 bases and 4 bases, in that order; junction bases with no gene match: 2.

This clonotype was seen ten or more times. V and J are TRBV7-8 and TRBJ1-1; TRBD1 matches 8 bases. The germline V gene encodes CDR1 SGHVS and CDR2 FQNEAQ. This CDR3 contains 16 residues. The V segment lost 4 bases and the J segment 0 bases; nucleotides outside the gene matches: 7. The CDR3 reads CASSSGTGILNTEAFF. CDR3 DNA: TGTGCCAGCAGCTCCGGGACAGGTATCTTGAACACTGAAGCTTTCTTT. Full variable domain (outside the CDR3, taken from reference TRBV7-8 and TRBJ1-1): GAGVSQSPRYKVAKRGQDVALRCDPISGHVSLFWYQQALGQGPEFLTYFQNEAQLDKSGLPSDRFFAERPEGSVSTLKIQRTQQEDSAVYLCASSSGTGILNTEAFFGQGTRLTVV.

The chain uses TRBV7-2 and TRBJ2-7; TRBD1 might be the D (6 bases). Germline V gene lookup returns CDR1 SGHTA and CDR2 FQGNSA. Trimming pared 5 bases from V and 5 bases from J, leaving 22 bases between. The CDR3 length is 16 residues. The CDR3, as DNA: TGTGCCAGCAGCACTCTAGGGTGGGCAGGGGTGCACGAGCAGTACTTC. Protein: CASSTLGWAGVHEQYF. The full variable domain, completed using reference TRBV7-2 and TRBJ2-7, is GAGVSQSPSNKVTEKGKDVELRCDPISGHTALYWYRQSLGQGLEFLIYFQGNSAPDKSGLPSDRFSAERTGGSVSTLTIQRTQQEDSAVYLCASSTLGWAGVHEQYFGPGTRLTVT.

This clonotype occurred many times. The chain recombines TRBV7-2 with TRBJ1-5; 7 bases line up with TRBD1. The length of the CDR3 is 15 residues. Trimming removed 6 bases from V and 0 bases from J; junction bases left unmatched: 5. Germline CDR1 and CDR2: SGHTA and FQGNSA. CDR3 protein: CASSKGQSSNQPQHF. DNA of the CDR3: TGTGCCAGCAGTAAGGGACAGAGTAGCAATCAGCCCCAGCATTTT.

This clonotype came up many times. The chain joins TRBV7-6 to TRBJ2-7; weak D call: TRBD1 (5 bases). The CDR3 runs to 14 residues. CDR1 is SGHVS and CDR2 is FNYEAQ in the germline V gene. V gave up 3 bases and J gave up 1 base, with 10 bases separating them. In DNA, the CDR3 is TGTGCCAGCAGCTTCCGACAGAAATCCTACGAGCAGTACTTC. As protein: CASSFRQKSYEQYF.

This chain joins TRBV6-5 and TRBJ1-1; D is possibly TRBD1 (5 bases). The CDR3 sequence is 16 residues long. Trimming took off 0 bases at V and 5 bases at J, with 16 bases between the two ends. CDR1 is MNHEY and CDR2 is SVGAGI in the germline V gene. The CDR3 sequence: CASSYSISGAKTEAFF. DNA for the CDR3: TGTGCCAGCAGTTACTCGATATCCGGGGCGAAGACTGAAGCTTTCTTT.

In this sample, this clonotype turned up many times. The rearrangement links TRBV7-9 to TRBJ1-1, with D possibly being TRBD1 (6 bases). Per germline, CDR1 SEHNR and CDR2 FQNEAQ (reference sequence). The CDR3 length is 14 residues. V was shortened by 5 bases and J by 1 base, with 11 bases between the two germline ends. CDR3 protein: CASSPRDKNTEAFF. The CDR3 nucleotides are TGTGCCAGCAGCCCCCGGGACAAGAACACTGAAGCTTTCTTT.

This clonotype was counted many times. V gene TRBV7-2 combines with J gene TRBJ2-1; 8 bases match TRBD1. V was pared by 4 bases and J by 6 bases, with 5 bases of the junction left unmatched. Germline V gives CDR1 SGHTA, CDR2 FQGNSA. CDR3 size: 14 residues. The CDR3: CASSSRTGRNEQFF. Here the CDR3 DNA reads TGTGCCAGCAGCTCACGGACAGGGCGCAATGAGCAGTTCTTC.

Many counts were recorded for this clonotype. This chain links TRBV20-1 with TRBJ1-1, with no clear D. In germline, CDR1 is DFQATT, CDR2 SNEGSKA (reference sequence). The V end was cut by 3 bases, the J end by 3 bases, with 14 bases between. This CDR3 comprises 14 residues. The CDR3 region is CSASFRLRDTEAFF. The CDR3 DNA sequence: TGCAGTGCTAGCTTTCGGCTGAGGGACACTGAAGCTTTCTTT.

The genes are TRBV5-5 and TRBJ2-7; the match to TRBD2 covers 7 bases. Germline assignment: CDR1 SGHKS and CDR2 YYEKEE (reference sequence). The CDR3 loop spans 16 amino acids. Losses at the gene ends were 0 bases for V and 0 bases for J; bases not matched to a gene: 6. The CDR3 DNA reads TGTGCCAGCAGCTTGGTGGCGGGAGAGGCCTCCTACGAGCAGTACTTC. Residues: CASSLVAGEASYEQYF.